Listed below are T cell receptor beta chains from one sample, sequenced in a study of PD-1 blockade in classical Hodgkin lymphoma. Profiled with immunoSEQ multiplex PCR; TCRdb holds only in-frame clones, not every one. The profile covers 45,000 to 50,000 clones, with around three quarters appearing a single time and around 22% taken by the ten largest. The starting material was peripheral blood mononuclear cells (PBMCs), obtained before the second cycle of nivolumab. Receptor source: a human donor with classical Hodgkin lymphoma. CDR3s include the opening cysteine and the closing phenylalanine or tryptophan. Fields, in order: CDR3 protein, CDR3 DNA, clone size, J gene, V gene, D gene. A D gene is named only where the DNA matches it firmly. Clone size appears in some rows only: once, few, many, or a class for an expanded clone.

CDR3: CASSIRVATNEKLFF
DNA: TGTGCCAGTAGTATCCGCGTTGCAACTAATGAAAAACTGTTTTTT
size: NA
J: TRBJ1-4
V: TRBV19
D: NA

CDR3: CAWRGNTEAFF
DNA: TGTGCCTGGAGGGGGAACACTGAAGCTTTCTTT
size: few
J: TRBJ1-1
V: TRBV30
D: NA

CDR3: CASSQDGGTSDKGEQFF
DNA: TGTGCCAGCAGCCAAGATGGAGGGACTAGCGATAAGGGTGAGCAGTTCTTC
size: NA
J: TRBJ2-1
V: TRBV4-2
D: TRBD2

CDR3: CASSLTGAGSPLHF
DNA: TGTGCCAGCAGCTTGACAGGGGCCGGTTCACCCCTCCACTTT
size: few
J: TRBJ1-6
V: TRBV7-3
D: TRBD1

CDR3: CASSQEWQGSNQPQHF
DNA: TGTGCCAGCAGCCAAGAATGGCAGGGTAGTAATCAGCCCCAGCATTTT
size: NA
J: TRBJ1-5
V: TRBV5-4
D: NA

CDR3: CASSLVVRGTYEQYF
DNA: TGTGCCAGCAGTCTGGTGGTCAGGGGCACCTACGAGCAGTACTTC
size: once
J: TRBJ2-7
V: TRBV16
D: NA

CDR3: CASSLGAGRLETQYF
DNA: TGTGCTAGCAGCTTAGGGGCGGGGCGGTTGGAGACCCAGTACTTC
size: NA
J: TRBJ2-5
V: TRBV7-7
D: NA

CDR3: CASSSSTGGETEAFF
DNA: TGTGCCAGCTCAAGTTCGACAGGGGGCGAGACTGAAGCTTTCTTT
size: NA
J: TRBJ1-1
V: TRBV18
D: TRBD1

CDR3: CATSRKKASLIYEQYF
DNA: TGTGCCACCAGCCGAAAGAAGGCCAGCTTGATTTACGAGCAGTACTTC
size: NA
J: TRBJ2-7
V: TRBV15
D: NA

CDR3: CASSLWPGTNEKLFF
DNA: TGTGCCAGCAGCTTATGGCCGGGAACTAATGAAAAACTGTTTTTT
size: NA
J: TRBJ1-4
V: TRBV7-2
D: NA

CDR3: CASSVSTDTDTQYF
DNA: TGTGCCAGCAGCGTTAGCACCGACACAGATACGCAGTATTTT
size: NA
J: TRBJ2-3
V: TRBV9
D: NA

CDR3: CASSHTQAGANTEAFF
DNA: TGTGCCAGCAGTCACACCCAAGCTGGTGCGAACACTGAAGCTTTCTTT
size: NA
J: TRBJ1-1
V: TRBV6-6
D: NA

CDR3: CASSFSGRFNEQYF
DNA: TGCGCCAGCAGCTTTAGCGGGAGATTCAACGAGCAGTACTTC
size: NA
J: TRBJ2-7
V: TRBV5-1
D: TRBD2

CDR3: CASSFDEKLFF
DNA: TGTGCCAGCAGCTTCGATGAAAAACTGTTTTTT
size: NA
J: TRBJ1-4
V: TRBV2
D: NA

CDR3: CASSVGWGGNQPQHF
DNA: TGTGCCAGCAGCGTAGGTTGGGGGGGCAATCAGCCCCAGCATTTT
size: NA
J: TRBJ1-5
V: TRBV9
D: NA

CDR3: CASDWTAAGEKLFF
DNA: TGTGCCAGCGATTGGACAGCCGCCGGTGAAAAACTGTTTTTT
size: NA
J: TRBJ1-4
V: TRBV2
D: NA